What follows are 15 T cell receptor beta chains derived from one specimen sequenced in a study of cytomegalovirus exposure and HLA in healthy donors. PCR used 60 Vbeta primers and 13 Jbeta primers. Measured with immunoSEQ multiplex PCR; TCRdb has only the in-frame clones, and not every one. The data hold a few hundred thousand clones, with just under 85% observed a single time. What was sequenced was PBMCs. The receptors derive from a woman between 40 and 50 years old in good health and CMV-seronegative.

V and J are TRBV6-1 and TRBJ1-1; a possible D gene is TRBD1 (6 bases). The CDR3 totals 14 residues. The V gene's germline CDR1 is MNHNS and CDR2 SASEGT. V lost 5 bases to trimming and J lost 4 bases, with 14 bases between them. The CDR3 DNA reads as TGTGCCAGCAGTCAGGGGTGGGGCGGCACTGAAGCTTTCTTT. It specifies CASSQGWGGTEAFF.

The chain has TRBV20-1 and TRBJ2-3; D gene uncertain. This CDR3 has 11 residues. Trimming left V 6 bases short and J 10 bases short, with 14 bases between. Germline assignment: CDR1 DFQATT and CDR2 SNEGSKA (reference sequence). In nucleotides, the CDR3 is TGCAGTGCCAGCGAGAAGGTGGCGCAGTATTTT. Translating gives CSASEKVAQYF.

The chain joins TRBV19 to TRBJ1-1, with 8 bases fitting TRBD1. CDR3 length: 15 amino acids. The V gene's germline CDR1 is LNHDA and CDR2 SQIVND (reference sequence). V gave up 5 bases and J gave up 4 bases; unmatched junction bases: 9. CDR3 nucleotides: TGTGCCAGTAGTCCCACAGGGGGAGCGGTCACTGAAGCTTTCTTT. Its translation is CASSPTGGAVTEAFF.

This clone came up a few times. The CDR3 coding sequence is TGTGCCAGCAGCCCCCTAGCCGGGACAGGGGTAAATGAGCAGTTCTTC. Residues: CASSPLAGTGVNEQFF. The chain has TRBV11-2 and TRBJ2-1, with 10 nucleotides matching TRBD1. J was trimmed by 7 bases and V by 5 bases; bases with no gene match: 11. The CDR3 is 16 amino acids. Looked up from germline, CDR1 is SGHAT and CDR2 is FQNNGV. Full variable domain (remainder filled in from reference TRBV11-2 and TRBJ2-1): EAGVAQSPRYKIIEKRQSVAFWCNPISGHATLYWYQQILGQGPKLLIQFQNNGVVDDSQLPKDRFSAERLKGVDSTLKIQPAKLEDSAVYLCASSPLAGTGVNEQFFGPGTRLTVL.

V and J are TRBV19 and TRBJ1-6, with 10 bases lining up with TRBD1. The CDR3 extends over 17 amino acids. J gave up 15 bases and V 1 base, and 15 bases lay outside the gene matches. Per the germline V gene, CDR1 is LNHDA and CDR2 is SQIVND (reference sequence). As DNA, the CDR3 is TGTGCCAGTAGTATAGCTCTCCGACAGGGGGCTTTGAAGCGCCTCCACTTT. It specifies CASSIALRQGALKRLHF.

V is TRBV10-3 and J is TRBJ2-7; D may be TRBD1 (5 bases). The CDR3 runs to 11 residues. Trimming shortened V by 8 bases and J by 5 bases, and 10 bases separated the two germline ends. Germline assignment: CDR1 ENHRY and CDR2 SYGVKD. The chain's CDR3 is CAIGRVDEQYF. CDR3 coding DNA: TGTGCCATCGGCAGGGTAGACGAGCAGTACTTC.

This clone was observed a handful of times. This sequence joins TRBV27 and TRBJ1-5; 7 positions match TRBD1. This CDR3 spans 15 amino acids. Unmatched junction bases numbered 12, after V lost 6 bases and J lost 7 bases. CDR1 and CDR2 from the germline V gene are MNHEY and SMNVEV (reference sequence). Here the CDR3 reads CASSQSFTGDQPQHF. The CDR3 DNA sequence: TGTGCCAGCAGCCAATCCTTTACAGGGGACCAGCCCCAGCATTTT.

The chain has TRBV18 and TRBJ1-4; TRBD1 might be the D (5 bases). Germline V gene sequence: CDR1 KGHSH, CDR2 LQKENI. The V gene lost 5 bases and the J gene lost 0 bases, with 7 bases spanning the gap. This CDR3 is built from 14 residues. The CDR3 DNA sequence: TGTGCCAGCTCAGCAGGGACAACTAATGAAAAACTGTTTTTT. This translates into CASSAGTTNEKLFF.

The chain uses TRBV11-2 and TRBJ2-3; 12 nucleotides align to TRBD2. Trimming cost V 5 bases and J 1 base; bases outside gene matches: 4. The V gene's germline CDR1 is SGHAT and CDR2 FQNNGV. The CDR3 spans 16 residues. As DNA, the CDR3 is TGTGCCAGCAGCATTTGGACTAGCGGGGGCACAGATACGCAGTATTTT. Translating gives CASSIWTSGGTDTQYF.

The chain employs TRBV29-1 and TRBJ1-2, with a tentative D call TRBD1 (6 bases). CDR3 length: 13 residues. The germline V gene has CDR1 SQVTM and CDR2 ANQGSEA. Between the trimmed V and J ends, which lost 6 bases and 0 bases, there was a span of 11 bases. The CDR3 is CSVRGGANYGYTF. As DNA, the CDR3 is TGCAGCGTGAGGGGGGGGGCTAACTATGGCTACACCTTC.

V is TRBV7-9 and J is TRBJ1-2, with D hard to call. This CDR3 region has 13 residues. V dropped 1 base and J dropped 7 bases, with 10 bases sitting between them. Germline lookup yields CDR1 SEHNR and CDR2 FQNEAQ (reference sequence). Here the CDR3 DNA reads TGTGCCAGCAGCTTAGGCCCCCTTAGTGGCTACACCTTC. Translated: CASSLGPLSGYTF.

The genes are TRBV6-1 and TRBJ1-5; TRBD1 is a possible D gene (6 bases). Trimming pared 8 bases from V and 1 base from J, leaving 6 bases between. Germline V CDR1 and CDR2: MNHNS, SASEGT. CDR3 length: 12 residues. CDR3 protein: CASGQSNQPQHF. CDR3 nucleotides: TGTGCCAGCGGACAGAGCAATCAGCCCCAGCATTTT.

The gene calls are TRBV11-2 and TRBJ2-6; the D gene is possibly TRBD2 (6 bases). Trimming took 5 bases from V and 0 from J, leaving 17 bases between them. Germline V gene sequence: CDR1 SGHAT, CDR2 FQNNGV. The CDR3 has 18 amino acids. CDR3 nucleotide sequence: TGTGCCAGCAGCCTATACGCCGGGAGTTACTCTGGGGCCAACGTCCTGACTTTC. As protein: CASSLYAGSYSGANVLTF.

This clone turned up a few times. The CDR3 sequence is CASHLRGREAFF. DNA of the CDR3: TGTGCCTCTCACCTACGGGGTAGGGAAGCTTTCTTT. The gene calls are TRBV30 and TRBJ1-1, with D hard to call. Per the germline V gene, CDR1 is GTSNPN and CDR2 is SVGIG (reference sequence). The CDR3 is made up of 12 amino acids. V was trimmed by 7 bases and J by 8 bases, leaving 17 bases between them.

The gene calls are TRBV7-9 and TRBJ1-2; D possibly corresponds to TRBD1 (5 bases). The V gene lost 5 bases and the J gene lost 1 base, with 17 bases spanning the gap. The CDR3 length is 16 residues. Germline values: CDR1 SEHNR, CDR2 FQNEAQ (reference sequence). As DNA, the CDR3 is TGTGCCAGCAGCGACCCCCTCAAAGACAGTAACTATGGCTACACCTTC. Encoded protein: CASSDPLKDSNYGYTF. The variable domain in full, with the rest retrieved from reference TRBV7-9 and TRBJ1-2, is DTGVSQNPRHKITKRGQNVTFRCDPISEHNRLYWYRQTLGQGPEFLTYFQNEAQLEKSRLLSDRFSAERPKGSFSTLEIQRTEQGDSAMYLCASSDPLKDSNYGYTFGSGTRLTVV.